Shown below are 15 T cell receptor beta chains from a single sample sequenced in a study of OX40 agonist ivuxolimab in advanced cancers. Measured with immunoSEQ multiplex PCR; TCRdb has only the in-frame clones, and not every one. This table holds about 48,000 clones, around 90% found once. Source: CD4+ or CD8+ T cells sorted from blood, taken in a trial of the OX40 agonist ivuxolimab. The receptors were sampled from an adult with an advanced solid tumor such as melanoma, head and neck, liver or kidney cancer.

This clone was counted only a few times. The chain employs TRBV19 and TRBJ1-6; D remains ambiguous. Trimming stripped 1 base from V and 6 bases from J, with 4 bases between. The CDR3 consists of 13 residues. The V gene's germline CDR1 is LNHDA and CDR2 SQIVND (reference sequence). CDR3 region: CASSIGLNSPLHF. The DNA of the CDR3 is TGTGCCAGTAGTATAGGCCTTAATTCACCCCTCCACTTT.

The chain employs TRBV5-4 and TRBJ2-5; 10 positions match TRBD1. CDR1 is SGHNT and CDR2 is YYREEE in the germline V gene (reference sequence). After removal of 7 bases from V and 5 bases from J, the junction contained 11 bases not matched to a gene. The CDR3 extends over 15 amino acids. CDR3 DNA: TGTGCCAGCCCCCAAGCGGGACAGGGGTCGGAGACCCAGTACTTC. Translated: CASPQAGQGSETQYF.

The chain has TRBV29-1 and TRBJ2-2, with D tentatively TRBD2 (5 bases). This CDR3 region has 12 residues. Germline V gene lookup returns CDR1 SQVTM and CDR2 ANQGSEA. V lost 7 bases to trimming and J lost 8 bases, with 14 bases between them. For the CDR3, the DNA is TGCAGCGGGATGACTACCGCGGGGGAGCTGTTTTTT. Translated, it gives CSGMTTAGELFF.

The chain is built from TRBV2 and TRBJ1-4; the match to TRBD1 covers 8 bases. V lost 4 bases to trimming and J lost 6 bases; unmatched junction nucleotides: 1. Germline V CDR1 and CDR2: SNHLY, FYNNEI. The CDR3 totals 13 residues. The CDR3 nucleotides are TGTGCCAGCAGTGGGACAGGGTATGAAAAACTGTTTTTT. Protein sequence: CASSGTGYEKLFF.

The CDR3 is CASSIGTGATDTQYF. The CDR3 bases are TGTGCCAGTAGTATCGGGACAGGGGCTACAGATACGCAGTATTTT. The J gene is TRBJ2-3, the V gene TRBV19; 10 bases align to TRBD1. J lost 3 bases, V lost 3 bases, and 3 bases had no gene match. CDR1 LNHDA and CDR2 SQIVND come from the germline V gene (reference sequence). The CDR3 is made up of 15 amino acids.

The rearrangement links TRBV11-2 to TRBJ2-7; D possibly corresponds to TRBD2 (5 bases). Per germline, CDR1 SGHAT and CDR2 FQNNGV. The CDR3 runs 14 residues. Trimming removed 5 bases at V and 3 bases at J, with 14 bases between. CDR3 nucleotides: TGTGCCAGCAGCCCCCATCCGGGGAACTACGAGCAGTACTTC. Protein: CASSPHPGNYEQYF. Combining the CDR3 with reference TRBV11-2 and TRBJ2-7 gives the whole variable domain EAGVAQSPRYKIIEKRQSVAFWCNPISGHATLYWYQQILGQGPKLLIQFQNNGVVDDSQLPKDRFSAERLKGVDSTLKIQPAKLEDSAVYLCASSPHPGNYEQYFGPGTRLTVT.

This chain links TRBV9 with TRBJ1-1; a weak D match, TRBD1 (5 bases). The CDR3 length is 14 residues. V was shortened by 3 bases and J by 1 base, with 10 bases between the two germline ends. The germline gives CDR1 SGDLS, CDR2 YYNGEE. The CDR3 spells CASSDPGQNTEAFF. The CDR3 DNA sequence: TGTGCCAGCAGCGACCCAGGGCAGAACACTGAAGCTTTCTTT.

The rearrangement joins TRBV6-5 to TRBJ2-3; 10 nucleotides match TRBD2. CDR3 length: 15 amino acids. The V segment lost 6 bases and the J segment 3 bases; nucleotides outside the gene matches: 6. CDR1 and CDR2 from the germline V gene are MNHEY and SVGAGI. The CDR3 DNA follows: TGTGCCAGCAGCTTCGGACTAGCGGATACAGATACGCAGTATTTT. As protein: CASSFGLADTDTQYF.

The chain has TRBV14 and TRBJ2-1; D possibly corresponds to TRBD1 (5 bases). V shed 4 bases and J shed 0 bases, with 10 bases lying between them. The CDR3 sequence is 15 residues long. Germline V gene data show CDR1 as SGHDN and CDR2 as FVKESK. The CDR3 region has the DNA TGTGCCAGCAGCCTCCGACAGAGCTCCTACAATGAGCAGTTCTTC. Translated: CASSLRQSSYNEQFF.

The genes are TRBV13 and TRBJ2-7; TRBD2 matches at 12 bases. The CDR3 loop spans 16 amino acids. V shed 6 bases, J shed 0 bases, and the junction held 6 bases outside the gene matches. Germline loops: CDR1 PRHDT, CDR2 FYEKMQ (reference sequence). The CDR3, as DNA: TGTGCCAGCAGTTCGCTAGCGGGGGGGCTCTCCTACGAGCAGTACTTC. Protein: CASSSLAGGLSYEQYF.

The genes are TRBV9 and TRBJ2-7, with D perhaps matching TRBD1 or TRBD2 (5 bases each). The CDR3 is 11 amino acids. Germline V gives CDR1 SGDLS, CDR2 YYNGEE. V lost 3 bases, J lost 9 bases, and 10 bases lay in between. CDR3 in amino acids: CASSARGLQYF. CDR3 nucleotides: TGTGCCAGCAGCGCCCGGGGCCTGCAGTACTTC.

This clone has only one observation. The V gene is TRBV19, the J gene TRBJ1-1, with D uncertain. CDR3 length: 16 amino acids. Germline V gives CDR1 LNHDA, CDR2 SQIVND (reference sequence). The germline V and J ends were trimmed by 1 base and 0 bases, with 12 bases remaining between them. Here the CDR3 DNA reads TGTGCCAGTAGTATAGGTGGCTTTGGGGTGAACACTGAAGCTTTCTTT. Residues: CASSIGGFGVNTEAFF.

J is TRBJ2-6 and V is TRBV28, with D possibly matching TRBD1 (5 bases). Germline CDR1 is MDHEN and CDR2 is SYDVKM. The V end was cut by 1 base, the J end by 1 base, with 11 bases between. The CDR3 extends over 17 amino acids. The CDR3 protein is CASSLSQGSSGANVLTF. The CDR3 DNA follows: TGTGCCAGCAGTTTATCGCAGGGATCGTCTGGGGCCAACGTCCTGACTTTC.

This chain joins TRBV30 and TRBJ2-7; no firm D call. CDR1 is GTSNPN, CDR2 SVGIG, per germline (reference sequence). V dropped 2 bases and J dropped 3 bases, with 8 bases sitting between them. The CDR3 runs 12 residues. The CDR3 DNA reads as TGTGCCTGGAGTATACAGAACTACGAGCAGTACTTC. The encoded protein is CAWSIQNYEQYF.

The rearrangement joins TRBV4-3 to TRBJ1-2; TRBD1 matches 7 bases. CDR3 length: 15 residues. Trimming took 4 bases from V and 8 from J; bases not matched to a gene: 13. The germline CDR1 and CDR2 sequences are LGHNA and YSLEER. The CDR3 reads CASSPSRQQGYGYTF. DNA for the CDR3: TGCGCCAGCAGCCCAAGCCGCCAACAGGGGTACGGCTACACCTTC.